Presented here are 5 T cell receptor beta chains from one specimen sequenced in a study of shared clonotypes between healthy human individuals. Repertoires were generated with immunoSEQ multiplex PCR, while TCRdb's copy carries only in-frame clones and drops some. The repertoire holds approximately 500,000 clones, with 75% to 80% as singletons. The material sequenced was PBMCs. The source is a woman between 35 and 50 years old in good health. Some clones in this sample may be carry-over from other donors' samples.

The chain joins TRBV6-1 to TRBJ2-7; perhaps TRBD2 as D (6 bases). The length of the CDR3 is 15 residues. Germline values: CDR1 MNHNS, CDR2 SASEGT. V dropped 3 bases and J dropped 2 bases, with 14 bases sitting between them. CDR3 DNA: TGTGCCAGCAGTGATTTGGCGGGAAGCGCCTACGAGCAGTACTTC. Translating gives CASSDLAGSAYEQYF.

The chain is built from TRBV12-5 and TRBJ2-3; 10 bases match TRBD2. The CDR3 consists of 16 residues. Germline CDR1 and CDR2: LGHNT and FRNRAP. V lost 0 bases and J lost 6; bases outside the gene matches: 6. CDR3 amino acids: CASGLVLAGHGDTQYF. DNA of the CDR3: TGTGCTAGTGGTTTGGTACTAGCGGGGCACGGGGATACGCAGTATTTT.

The chain recombines TRBV7-2 with TRBJ2-3, with 8 bases that match TRBD1. This CDR3 has 14 amino acids. V was pared by 7 bases and J by 1 base, with 4 bases of the junction left unmatched. Germline CDR1 is SGHTA and CDR2 is FQGNSA. CDR3 sequence: CASTVTGGTDTQYF. CDR3 DNA sequence: TGTGCCAGCACGGTGACAGGGGGCACAGATACGCAGTATTTT.

The chain joins TRBV28 to TRBJ2-7; 7 bases match TRBD1. V trimming: 4 bases; J trimming: 2 bases; junction bases outside the gene matches: 5. Germline-derived CDR1 and CDR2 are MDHEN and SYDVKM. This CDR3 is built from 14 residues. CDR3 residues: CASSWGQQAYEQYF. CDR3 nucleotides: TGTGCCAGCAGTTGGGGACAGCAAGCCTACGAGCAGTACTTC.

The genes are TRBV15 and TRBJ1-3, with D perhaps TRBD1 (6 bases). Trimming took off 0 bases at V and 4 bases at J, with 10 bases between the two ends. Per germline, CDR1 LNHNV and CDR2 YYDKDF (reference sequence). The CDR3 spans 15 residues. CDR3 residues: CATSRDGGSGNTIYF. Written as DNA, the CDR3 is TGTGCCACCAGCAGAGATGGGGGCTCCGGAAACACCATATATTTT.